Below are 26 T cell receptor beta chains sequenced from a single sample in a study of blood T cell repertoires in COVID-19. Profiled with immunoSEQ multiplex PCR; TCRdb holds only in-frame clones, not every one. The repertoire holds 150,000 to 170,000 clones, with 80% to 90% as singletons. Specimen: PBMCs or T cells enriched from blood (not recorded which). These receptors came from a man aged 50 or older who had recovered from COVID-19.

The rearrangement joins TRBV5-4 to TRBJ1-2; D is possibly TRBD1 (6 bases). This CDR3 has 15 residues. CDR1 and CDR2 (germline): SGHNT, YYREEE (reference sequence). V was clipped by 5 bases and J by 0 bases, with 14 bases between them. The CDR3 DNA follows: TGTGCCAGCAGATCCGGGACACCAACTAACTATGGCTACACCTTC. Translated: CASRSGTPTNYGYTF.

This chain links TRBV4-1 with TRBJ2-2; 10 bases map to TRBD2. The CDR3 is made up of 15 amino acids. J gave up 4 bases and V 4 bases, and 3 bases lay outside the gene matches. Germline-derived CDR1 and CDR2 are MGHRA and YSYEKL. CDR3 region: CASSRLAGSTGELFF. CDR3 in DNA: TGCGCCAGCAGCCGACTAGCGGGCTCCACCGGGGAGCTGTTTTTT.

The chain links TRBV15 to TRBJ1-6; D is undetermined. Germline V gives CDR1 LNHNV, CDR2 YYDKDF (reference sequence). The CDR3 is 16 residues long. The V end was cut by 0 bases, the J end by 10 bases, with 16 bases between. The CDR3 DNA is TGTGCCACCAGCAGAGATTTCCCGGACGGAGGCTCACCCCTCCACTTT. Translation gives CATSRDFPDGGSPLHF.

CDR3 nucleotides: TGTGCCAGCAGCGGACAGGGTGGGGTTACTGAAGCTTTCTTT. It encodes CASSGQGGVTEAFF. The chain carries TRBV11-2 and TRBJ1-1; 8 bases fit TRBD1. This CDR3 contains 14 residues. The germline gives CDR1 SGHAT, CDR2 FQNNGV. Trimming cost V 5 bases and J 5 bases; bases outside gene matches: 7.

This chain joins TRBV18 and TRBJ1-5; the D gene is possibly TRBD1 (6 bases). The ends were cut back, 3 bases at V and 3 bases at J, with 12 bases in the middle. The CDR3 has 15 residues. Germline V CDR1 and CDR2: KGHSH, LQKENI. The CDR3 DNA sequence: TGTGCCAGCTCACCGACAGGACAAGTCAATCAGCCCCAGCATTTT. Protein product: CASSPTGQVNQPQHF.

Here the CDR3 reads CASSESGQGGPPLHF. CDR3 in DNA: TGTGCCAGCAGTGAATCAGGACAGGGGGGGCCACCCCTCCACTTT. The gene calls are TRBV6-1 and TRBJ1-6; 10 nucleotides align to TRBD1. The V gene's germline CDR1 is MNHNS and CDR2 SASEGT. Germline trimming cut 2 bases from V and 11 bases from J; bases unmatched to any gene: 6. CDR3 length: 15 residues.

The rearrangement uses TRBV28 and TRBJ2-3, with 7 bases fitting TRBD2. This CDR3 comprises 15 residues. Germline V gives CDR1 MDHEN, CDR2 SYDVKM. J lost 2 bases, V lost 5 bases, and 7 bases had no gene match. CDR3 sequence reads: CASSDHGGNTDTQYF. The CDR3 coding sequence is TGTGCCAGCAGTGACCACGGGGGGAACACAGATACGCAGTATTTT.

This chain uses TRBV7-9 with TRBJ1-2; a possible D gene is TRBD1 (5 bases). CDR1 SEHNR and CDR2 FQNEAQ come from the germline V gene (reference sequence). The CDR3 runs 15 residues. With 4 bases removed from V and 2 bases from J, the gap between germline ends came to 14 bases. The CDR3 sequence is CASSWPARGNYGYTF. The CDR3 coding sequence is TGTGCCAGCAGCTGGCCTGCGCGGGGGAACTATGGCTACACCTTC.

The chain couples TRBV12-1 to TRBJ1-2. TRBV12-1 is a pseudogene. This CDR3 is 9 amino acids long. The CDR3 coding sequence is TGTGCCAGGGGAGGGGGCTACACCTTC. Translated: CARGGGYTF.

This clone is a singleton in its sample. This may come from a read error, since a much larger clone is one base off. The chain couples TRBV28 to TRBJ1-6; 10 bases align to TRBD1. There are 14 residues in the CDR3. With V trimmed by 6 bases and J by 7 bases, 3 bases remained unmatched. Germline CDR1 reads MDHEN; CDR2 reads SYDVKM. The CDR3 here is CASSLGQGNSPLHF. The CDR3, as DNA: TGTGCCAGCAGCCTGGGACAGGGGAATTCACCCCTCCACTTT.

This clone was seen just once. The rearrangement links TRBV7-6 to TRBJ1-3; 8 bases map to TRBD1. The CDR3 is 19 residues long. The V gene end was trimmed by 0 bases and the J gene end by 3 bases; junction bases not matched to a gene: 13. Germline V gene sequence: CDR1 SGHVS, CDR2 FNYEAQ. In nucleotides, the CDR3 is TGTGCCAGCAGCTTAGCCCCCAAGGGGAGCAGGGGGCTTGGAAACACCATATATTTT. It is translated as CASSLAPKGSRGLGNTIYF. Based on the CDR3 plus reference TRBV7-6 and TRBJ1-3, the full variable domain is GAGVSQSPRYKVTKRGQDVALRCDPISGHVSLYWYRQALGQGPEFLTYFNYEAQQDKSGLPNDRFSAERPEGSISTLTIQRTEQRDSAMYRCASSLAPKGSRGLGNTIYFGEGSWLTVV.

The chain couples TRBV10-1 to TRBJ2-5; 9 bases are shared with TRBD2. With V trimmed by 4 bases and J by 5 bases, 8 bases remained unmatched. The CDR3 totals 15 residues. Germline V gene data show CDR1 as WNHNN and CDR2 as SYGVQD (reference sequence). The CDR3 loop reads CASSGPPGLAETQYF. CDR3 nucleotide sequence: TGCGCCAGCAGTGGGCCACCGGGACTAGCCGAGACCCAGTACTTC.

The chain carries TRBV11-3 and TRBJ2-1, with 14 bases fitting TRBD2. The CDR3 totals 18 residues. Germline V gene sequence: CDR1 SGHNT, CDR2 YENEEA. Trimming took 0 bases from V and 5 from J; bases not matched to a gene: 6. In DNA, the CDR3 is TGTGCCAGCAGCTTAGATCGGACTAGCGGGGGGTCCCACAATGAGCAGTTCTTC. Protein product: CASSLDRTSGGSHNEQFF.

CDR3 DNA sequence: TGTGCCAGCAGTCAGGGGACAGGGGGCCAAGAGCAGTACTTC. The encoded protein is CASSQGTGGQEQYF. The chain carries TRBV27 and TRBJ2-7; 12 bases match TRBD1. Germline values: CDR1 MNHEY, CDR2 SMNVEV (reference sequence). Trimming took 5 bases from V and 7 from J; bases not matched to a gene: 6. The CDR3 has 14 amino acids.

The chain has TRBV7-3 and TRBJ2-2; TRBD2 agrees at 12 bases. Trimming removed 5 bases from V and 6 bases from J; junction bases left unmatched: 10. This CDR3 is built from 17 residues. Germline CDR1 and CDR2: SGHTA and FQGTGA. The chain's CDR3 is CASSASLAGGRSGELFF. The CDR3 nucleotides are TGTGCCAGCAGCGCCTCACTAGCGGGGGGCCGCTCCGGGGAGCTGTTTTTT. Filled out from reference TRBV7-3 and TRBJ2-2, the complete variable domain reads GAGVSQTPSNKVTEKGKYVELRCDPISGHTALYWYRQSLGQGPEFLIYFQGTGAADDSGLPNDRFFAVRPEGSVSTLKIQRTERGDSAVYLCASSASLAGGRSGELFFGEGSRLTVL.

The chain has TRBV15 and TRBJ2-5; D is undetermined. This CDR3 spans 12 amino acids. Germline V lookup: CDR1 LNHNV, CDR2 YYDKDF (reference sequence). The V and J ends lost 2 bases and 10 bases respectively, with 11 bases between them. As DNA, the CDR3 is TGTGCCACCAGCAGAACGACCGAGCGCCAGTACTTC. Its translation is CATSRTTERQYF.

V usage is TRBV6-2 or TRBV6-3 and J usage is TRBJ2-1; 7 bases match TRBD1. The ends lost 2 bases at V and 4 bases at J; junction bases unmatched: 8. The CDR3 runs 16 residues. Germline V gives CDR1 MNHEY, CDR2 SVGEGT. As DNA, the CDR3 is TGTGCCAGCAGTTACCCAGGGACAGCTTATTACAATGAGCAGTTCTTC. Translation: CASSYPGTAYYNEQFF.

This chain uses TRBV7-9 with TRBJ2-7, with 7 bases matching TRBD1. V gave up 0 bases and J gave up 1 base; unmatched junction bases: 0. Germline values: CDR1 SEHNR, CDR2 FQNEAQ (reference sequence). The CDR3 runs 14 residues. The CDR3 DNA follows: TGTGCCAGCAGCTTAGCGGACAGGTCCTACGAGCAGTACTTC. It is translated as CASSLADRSYEQYF.

The rearrangement links TRBV11-3 to TRBJ2-2; TRBD1 matches 9 bases. The V segment lost 0 bases and the J segment 0 bases; nucleotides outside the gene matches: 8. CDR3 size: 19 residues. The V gene's germline CDR1 is SGHNT and CDR2 YENEEA. Here the CDR3 DNA reads TGTGCCAGCAGCTTAGAATGGACAGGGGTCGAGACGAACACCGGGGAGCTGTTTTTT. As protein: CASSLEWTGVETNTGELFF. The whole variable domain, remainder taken from reference TRBV11-3 and TRBJ2-2, is EAGVVQSPRYKIIEKKQPVAFWCNPISGHNTLYWYLQNLGQGPELLIRYENEEAVDDSQLPKDRFSAERLKGVDSTLKIQPAELGDSAVYLCASSLEWTGVETNTGELFFGEGSRLTVL.

This clone was seen only a few times. V and J are TRBV3-1 (or the pseudogene TRBV3-2) and TRBJ1-3; D unresolved. Germline CDR1 and CDR2: LGHDT and YNNKEL (reference sequence). Trimming stripped 0 bases from V and 5 bases from J, with 5 bases between. The CDR3 contains 13 residues. CDR3 bases: TGTGCCAGCAGCCAAGACGACAGAAACACCATATATTTT. Its translation: CASSQDDRNTIYF.

The chain is built from TRBV18 and TRBJ1-4, with TRBD1 matching 7 bases. The CDR3 loop spans 14 amino acids. The junction had 6 bases not matched to a gene; V was cut back by 3 bases and J by 8 bases. The germline gives CDR1 KGHSH, CDR2 LQKENI. The DNA for the CDR3 is TGTGCCAGCTCACCCGGCTCAGGGGGAGAAAAACTGTTTTTT. This sequence encodes CASSPGSGGEKLFF.

This clone was observed many times. The rearrangement links TRBV5-4 to TRBJ1-1; no definite D call. CDR1 is SGHNT and CDR2 is YYREEE in the germline V gene (reference sequence). CDR3 length equals 13 residues. V lost 0 bases to trimming and J lost 4 bases, with 7 bases between them. CDR3 sequence reads: CASSLERGTEAFF. For the CDR3, the DNA is TGTGCCAGCAGCTTGGAACGGGGCACTGAAGCTTTCTTT.

The chain has TRBV11-3 and TRBJ2-2; D is perhaps TRBD1 (5 bases). CDR3 length: 15 residues. Trimming removed 1 base at V and 5 bases at J, with 11 bases between. Germline V gene lookup returns CDR1 SGHNT and CDR2 YENEEA. CDR3 sequence reads: CASSLGGHLTGELFF. The DNA for the CDR3 is TGTGCCAGCAGCTTAGGCGGACACCTGACCGGGGAGCTGTTTTTT.

The gene calls are TRBV6-6 and TRBJ2-7; 10 bases match TRBD1. CDR1 MNHNY and CDR2 SVGAGI come from the germline V gene (reference sequence). V was clipped by 2 bases and J by 6 bases; unmatched bases: 4. The CDR3 has 14 residues. CDR3: CASSYDRGRAEQYF. DNA of the CDR3: TGTGCCAGCAGTTACGACAGGGGGCGGGCCGAGCAGTACTTC.

Details on this clone: The identical CDR3 is also encoded by other nucleotide sequences in the sample. The genes are TRBV2 and TRBJ1-1; tentative D call: TRBD1 (5 bases). Germline V lookup: CDR1 SNHLY, CDR2 FYNNEI. The V end lost 1 base, the J end lost 1 base, and 7 bases lay between the germline ends. CDR3 length: 14 amino acids. The CDR3 is CASSEGRGNTEAFF. The CDR3 DNA is TGTGCCAGCAGTGAAGGGAGGGGGAACACTGAAGCTTTCTTT. Based on the CDR3 plus reference TRBV2 and TRBJ1-1, the full variable domain is EPEVTQTPSHQVTQMGQEVILRCVPISNHLYFYWYRQILGQKVEFLVSFYNNEISEKSEIFDDQFSVERPDGSNFTLKIRSTKLEDSAMYFCASSEGRGNTEAFFGQGTRLTVV.

V and J are TRBV13 and TRBJ2-7, with 8 bases matching TRBD1. The CDR3 is 15 residues long. Per germline, CDR1 PRHDT and CDR2 FYEKMQ (reference sequence). V shed 2 bases and J 2 bases; nucleotides not matched to a gene: 5. In nucleotides, the CDR3 is TGTGCCAGCAGCTTAAAAGGGACAGGTACCTACGAGCAGTACTTC. It yields the protein CASSLKGTGTYEQYF. The complete variable domain, with remaining parts taken from reference TRBV13 and TRBJ2-7, reads AAGVIQSPRHLIKEKRETATLKCYPIPRHDTVYWYQQGPGQDPQFLISFYEKMQSDKGSIPDRFSAQQFSDYHSELNMSSLELGDSALYFCASSLKGTGTYEQYFGPGTRLTVT.